The T cell receptor beta chain under discussion was sequenced for a study of blood T cell repertoires in COVID-19. Study details: Samples came from the United States, Italy and Spain, spanning acute and convalescent COVID-19. Sources were T cells, B-cell-depleted T cells, or PBMCs; the material itself was cDNA or gDNA.

Original data processing: Estimates of nucleated cell counts were drawn from the amplification of reference gene primers. The method was immunoSEQ multiplex PCR; TCRdb's version includes in-frame clones alone and lacks a portion of them. The V and J calls and clone size are taken from that table; D and trimming were inferred from the DNA. Counted here are 70,000 or so clones, about 88% occurring once; the ten biggest clones make up 3.9%. This receptor was taken from a man aged 70-80 years with active COVID-19. Sequences were obtained from peripheral blood.

The CDR3, as DNA: TGTGCCAGTAGTACGGGACTAGCGAAAAACATTCAGTACTTC. Amino acids: CASSTGLAKNIQYF. V and J are TRBV19 and TRBJ2-4; 10 bases match TRBD2. The CDR3 totals 14 residues. Trimming cost V 4 bases and J 4 bases; bases outside gene matches: 1. CDR1 is LNHDA, CDR2 SQIVND, per germline (reference sequence).